These 4 T cell receptor beta chains were all obtained from the same sample, sequenced in a study of blood T cell repertoires in COVID-19. The protocol was immunoSEQ multiplex PCR, while the TCRdb copy is restricted to in-frame clones and leaves out a portion. The profile shows roughly 340,000 clones, more than 75% of them singletons. Sequencing used peripheral blood. The receptors were sampled from a woman in her fifties or sixties with COVID-19, enrolled during active disease.

This clone was seen just once. The V call is TRBV6-2 or TRBV6-3, the J call TRBJ1-3; 10 nucleotides agree with TRBD1. CDR3 size: 17 residues. V lost 5 bases, J lost 4 bases, and 11 bases stayed unmatched. Germline V gene lookup returns CDR1 MNHEY and CDR2 SVGEGT. The CDR3 DNA reads TGTGCCAGCAGTCCCGGGACAGGGGCGGTATTCGGAAACACCATATATTTT. It specifies CASSPGTGAVFGNTIYF.

The rearrangement links TRBV5-1 to TRBJ2-1; D might be TRBD2 (5 bases). Trimming pared 0 bases from V and 1 base from J, leaving 8 bases between. Germline V gives CDR1 SGHRS, CDR2 YFSETQ. This CDR3 is 15 amino acids long. The CDR3 nucleotides read TGCGCCAGCAGCTTGGTCGGGGATTCCTACAATGAGCAGTTCTTC. Its protein product is CASSLVGDSYNEQFF.

The chain links TRBV29-1 to TRBJ2-1; a weak D match, TRBD2 (6 bases). This CDR3 comprises 15 residues. V lost 8 bases and J 9 bases, leaving 26 bases between the germline ends. The germline V gene has CDR1 SQVTM and CDR2 ANQGSEA. CDR3 DNA sequence: TGCAGCTTGAATCCTCCGGAGGACTACTGGGGTGAGCAGTTCTTC. Translated, it gives CSLNPPEDYWGEQFF.

The chain carries TRBV7-3 and TRBJ2-5; unclear D gene. CDR1 and CDR2 (germline): SGHTA, FQGTGA. The CDR3 runs to 14 residues. V was clipped by 2 bases and J by 4 bases, with 11 bases between them. CDR3 loop: CASSLGPSGETQYF. CDR3 DNA: TGTGCCAGCAGCTTAGGTCCTAGTGGAGAGACCCAGTACTTC.